These T cell receptor beta chains were read from a single sample in a study of PD-L1 blockade in urothelial cancer. This table comes from immunoSEQ multiplex PCR, and its TCRdb copy is limited to in-frame clones, with some not included. The profile covers around 120,000 clones, with about 89% appearing a single time and roughly 1.8% taken by the ten largest. The sample in question was PBMCs, obtained around atezolizumab (anti-PD-L1) treatment. The receptors originated from a man aged 55-75 years with urothelial cancer. Both conserved end residues are part of each CDR3. Each record gives: clone size, D gene, J gene, V gene, CDR3 protein, CDR3 DNA. A D gene is named only where the DNA matches it firmly. The size field is filled for only some rows; it gives once, few, many or a size class.

size: .
D: .
J: TRBJ2-7
V: TRBV6-5
CDR3: CASRRTGSYEQYF
DNA: TGTGCCAGCAGGCGGACGGGGAGCTACGAGCAGTACTTC

size: .
D: .
J: TRBJ2-1
V: TRBV29-1
CDR3: CSVFRSYNEQFF
DNA: TGCAGCGTCTTCCGCTCCTACAATGAGCAGTTCTTC

size: .
D: .
J: TRBJ2-6
V: TRBV27
CDR3: CASGNGAGANVLTF
DNA: TGTGCCAGCGGGAACGGGGCTGGGGCCAACGTCCTGACTTTC

size: .
D: .
J: TRBJ1-2
V: TRBV27
CDR3: CASRGGVDYGYTF
DNA: TGTGCCAGCAGGGGGGGGGTTGACTATGGCTACACCTTC

size: once
D: .
J: TRBJ2-2
V: TRBV5-4
CDR3: CASSFQGSNTGELFF
DNA: TGTGCCAGCAGCTTTCAGGGGTCGAACACCGGGGAGCTGTTTTTT

size: .
D: TRBD2
J: TRBJ2-5
V: TRBV5-1
CDR3: CASSLAGGQETQYF
DNA: TGCGCCAGCAGCTTAGCGGGAGGGCAAGAGACCCAGTACTTC

size: .
D: .
J: TRBJ2-2
V: TRBV7-3
CDR3: CASSLSTGELFF
DNA: TGTGCCAGCAGCCTTAGCACCGGGGAGCTGTTTTTT

size: .
D: TRBD2
J: TRBJ2-7
V: TRBV5-1
CDR3: CASSAGTSGRTEQYF
DNA: TGCGCCAGCAGTGCCGGGACTAGCGGGAGAACGGAGCAGTACTTC

size: .
D: TRBD1
J: TRBJ1-5
V: TRBV7-8
CDR3: CASSLVGRGRDWSNQPQHF
DNA: TGTGCCAGCAGCTTAGTAGGCAGGGGGCGGGATTGGAGCAATCAGCCCCAGCATTTT

size: .
D: .
J: TRBJ2-7
V: TRBV5-4
CDR3: CASSLERAGEQYF
DNA: TGTGCCAGCAGCTTGGAAAGGGCGGGAGAGCAGTACTTC

size: .
D: TRBD1
J: TRBJ1-1
V: TRBV5-1
CDR3: CASSIQGGSTEAFF
DNA: TGCGCCAGCAGCATACAGGGGGGTAGCACTGAAGCTTTCTTT

size: .
D: .
J: TRBJ1-1
V: TRBV27
CDR3: CASRSFIRLSEAFF
DNA: TGTGCCAGCAGAAGTTTTATCAGGTTGAGTGAAGCTTTCTTT

size: .
D: .
J: TRBJ2-7
V: TRBV7-9
CDR3: CASSRTDSYEQYF
DNA: TGTGCCAGCAGCCGTACCGACAGCTACGAGCAGTACTTC

size: .
D: TRBD2
J: TRBJ2-1
V: TRBV9
CDR3: CASSVDAGGPVEQFF
DNA: TGTGCCAGCAGCGTAGACGCGGGAGGGCCGGTTGAGCAGTTCTTC